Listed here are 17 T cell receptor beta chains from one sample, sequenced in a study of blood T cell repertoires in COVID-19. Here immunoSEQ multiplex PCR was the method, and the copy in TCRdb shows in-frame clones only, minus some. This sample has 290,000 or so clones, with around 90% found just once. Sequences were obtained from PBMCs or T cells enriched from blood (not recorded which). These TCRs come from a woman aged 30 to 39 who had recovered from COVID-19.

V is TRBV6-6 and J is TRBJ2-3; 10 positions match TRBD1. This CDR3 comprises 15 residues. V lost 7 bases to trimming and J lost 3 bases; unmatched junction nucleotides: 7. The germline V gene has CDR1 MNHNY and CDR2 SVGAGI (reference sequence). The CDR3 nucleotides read TGTGCCAGCACCATGGGACAGGGGCATACAGATACGCAGTATTTT. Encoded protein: CASTMGQGHTDTQYF.

The CDR3 nucleotides are TGTGCCAGCTCACCGATAGATCCTACAGATACGCAGTATTTT. Translated: CASSPIDPTDTQYF. The rearrangement uses TRBV18 and TRBJ2-3; no definite D call. Germline CDR1 is KGHSH and CDR2 is LQKENI. The CDR3 extends over 14 amino acids. The V end was cut by 3 bases, the J end by 3 bases, with 10 bases between.

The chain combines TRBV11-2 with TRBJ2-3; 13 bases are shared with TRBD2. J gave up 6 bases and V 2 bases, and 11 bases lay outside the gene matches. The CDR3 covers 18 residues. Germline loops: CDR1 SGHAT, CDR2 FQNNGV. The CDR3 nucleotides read TGTGCCAGCAGCTTAAGTCACGGGACTAGCGGGATTACGGATACGCAGTATTTT. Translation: CASSLSHGTSGITDTQYF.

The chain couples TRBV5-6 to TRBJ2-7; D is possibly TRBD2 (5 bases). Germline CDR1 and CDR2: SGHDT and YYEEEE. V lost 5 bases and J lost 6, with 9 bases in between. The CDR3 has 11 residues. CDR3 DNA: TGTGCCAGCAGTACTAGTTTCGAGCAGTACTTC. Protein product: CASSTSFEQYF.

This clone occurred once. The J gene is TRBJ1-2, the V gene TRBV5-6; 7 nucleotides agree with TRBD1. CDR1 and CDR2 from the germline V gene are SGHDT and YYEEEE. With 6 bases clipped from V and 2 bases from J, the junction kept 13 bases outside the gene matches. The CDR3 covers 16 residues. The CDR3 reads CASTIPGTGVNYGYTF. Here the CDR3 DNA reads TGTGCCAGCACCATTCCGGGAACAGGGGTCAACTATGGCTACACCTTC.

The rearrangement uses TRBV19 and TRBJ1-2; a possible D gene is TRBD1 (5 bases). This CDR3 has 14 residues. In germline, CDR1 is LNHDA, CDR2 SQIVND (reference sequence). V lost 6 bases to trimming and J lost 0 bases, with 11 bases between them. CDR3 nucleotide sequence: TGTGCCAGTAGGCACAGGACATCTAACTATGGCTACACCTTC. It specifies CASRHRTSNYGYTF.

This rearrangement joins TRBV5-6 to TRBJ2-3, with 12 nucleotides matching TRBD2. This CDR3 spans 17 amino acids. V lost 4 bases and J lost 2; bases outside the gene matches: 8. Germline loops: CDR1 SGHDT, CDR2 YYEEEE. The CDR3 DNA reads TGTGCCAGCAGCCCCGGACTAGCGGGACGTTACACAGATACGCAGTATTTT. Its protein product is CASSPGLAGRYTDTQYF.

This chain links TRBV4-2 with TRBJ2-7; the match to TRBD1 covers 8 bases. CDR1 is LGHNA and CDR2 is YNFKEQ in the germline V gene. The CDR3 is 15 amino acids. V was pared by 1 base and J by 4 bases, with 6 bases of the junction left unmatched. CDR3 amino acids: CASSQARTGKYEQYF. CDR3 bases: TGTGCCAGCAGCCAAGCTCGGACAGGGAAATACGAGCAGTACTTC.

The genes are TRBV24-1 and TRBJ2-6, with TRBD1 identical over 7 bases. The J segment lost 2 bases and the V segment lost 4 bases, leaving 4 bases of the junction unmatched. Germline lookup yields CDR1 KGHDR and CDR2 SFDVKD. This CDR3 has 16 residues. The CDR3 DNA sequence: TGTGCCACCAGTGAACCCACAGGGGCTGGGGCCAACGTCCTGACTTTC. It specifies CATSEPTGAGANVLTF.

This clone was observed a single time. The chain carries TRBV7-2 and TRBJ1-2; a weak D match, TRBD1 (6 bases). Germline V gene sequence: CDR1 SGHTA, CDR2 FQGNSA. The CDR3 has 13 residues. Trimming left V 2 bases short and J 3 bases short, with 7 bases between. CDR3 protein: CASSLRQDYGYTF. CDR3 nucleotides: TGTGCCAGCAGCTTAAGACAGGACTATGGCTACACCTTC.

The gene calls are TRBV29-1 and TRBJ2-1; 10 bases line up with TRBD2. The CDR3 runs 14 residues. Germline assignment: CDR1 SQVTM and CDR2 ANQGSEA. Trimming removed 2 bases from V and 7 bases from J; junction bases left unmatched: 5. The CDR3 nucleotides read TGCAGCGTTGAACCTAGCGGGAGATTGAATGAGCAGTTCTTC. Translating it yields CSVEPSGRLNEQFF.

CDR3 bases: TGCGCCAGCACCGGACAAGCTAGCACAGATACGCAGTATTTT. As protein: CASTGQASTDTQYF. The V and J genes are TRBV5-1 and TRBJ2-3; D perhaps matches TRBD1 (5 bases). The CDR3 sequence is 14 residues long. In germline, CDR1 is SGHRS, CDR2 YFSETQ. V gave up 6 bases and J gave up 0 bases, with 11 bases separating them.

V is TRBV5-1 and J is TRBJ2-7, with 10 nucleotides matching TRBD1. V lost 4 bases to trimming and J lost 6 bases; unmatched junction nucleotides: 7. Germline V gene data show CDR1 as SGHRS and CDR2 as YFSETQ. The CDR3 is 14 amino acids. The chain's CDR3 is CASSPGQGLPEQYF. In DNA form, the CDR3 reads TGCGCCAGCAGCCCGGGACAGGGGTTACCCGAGCAGTACTTC. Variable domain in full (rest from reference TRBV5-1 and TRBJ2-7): KAGVTQTPRYLIKTRGQQVTLSCSPISGHRSVSWYQQTPGQGLQFLFEYFSETQRNKGNFPGRFSGRQFSNSRSEMNVSTLELGDSALYLCASSPGQGLPEQYFGPGTRLTVT.

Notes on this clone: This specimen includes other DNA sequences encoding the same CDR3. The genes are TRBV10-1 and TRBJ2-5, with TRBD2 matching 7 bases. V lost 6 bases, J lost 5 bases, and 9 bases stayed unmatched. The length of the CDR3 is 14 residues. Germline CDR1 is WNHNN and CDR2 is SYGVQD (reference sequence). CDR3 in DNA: TGCGCCAGCAGCGTGGGAGGGCCCTCGGAGACCCAGTACTTC. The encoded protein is CASSVGGPSETQYF.

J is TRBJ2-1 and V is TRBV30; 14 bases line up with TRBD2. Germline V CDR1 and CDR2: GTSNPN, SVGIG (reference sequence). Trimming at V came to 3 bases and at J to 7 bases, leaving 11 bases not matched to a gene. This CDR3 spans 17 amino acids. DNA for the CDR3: TGTGCCTGGAGACCTTATCCGGGACTAGCGGGAGAGAATGAGCAGTTCTTC. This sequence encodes CAWRPYPGLAGENEQFF.

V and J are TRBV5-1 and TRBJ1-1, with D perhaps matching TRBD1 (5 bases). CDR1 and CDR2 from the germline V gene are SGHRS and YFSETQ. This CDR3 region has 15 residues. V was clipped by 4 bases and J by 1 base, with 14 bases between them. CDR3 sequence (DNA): TGCGCCAGCAGCGCCGCGGGACGGAAGAACACTGAAGCTTTCTTT. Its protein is CASSAAGRKNTEAFF. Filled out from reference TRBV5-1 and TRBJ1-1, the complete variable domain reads KAGVTQTPRYLIKTRGQQVTLSCSPISGHRSVSWYQQTPGQGLQFLFEYFSETQRNKGNFPGRFSGRQFSNSRSEMNVSTLELGDSALYLCASSAAGRKNTEAFFGQGTRLTVV.

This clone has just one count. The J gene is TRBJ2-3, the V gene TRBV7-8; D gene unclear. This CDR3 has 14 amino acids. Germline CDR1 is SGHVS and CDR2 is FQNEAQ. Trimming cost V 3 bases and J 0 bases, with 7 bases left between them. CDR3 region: CASSFLTSTDTQYF. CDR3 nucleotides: TGTGCCAGCAGCTTTTTAACTAGCACAGATACGCAGTATTTT.